The following is a T cell receptor (beta chain) sequence with its context. This CDR3 contains 13 residues. The V segment lost 6 bases and the J segment 4 bases; nucleotides outside the gene matches: 6. Germline CDR1 is SQVTM and CDR2 is ANQGSEA. The sample comes from a study of blood T cell repertoires in COVID-19. Study-wide background: Nucleic acid was either cDNA or gDNA, and it came from T cells, B-cell-depleted T cells, or PBMCs.

The method was immunoSEQ multiplex PCR; TCRdb's version includes in-frame clones alone and lacks a portion of them. The data contain under 250,000 clones, roughly four fifths of them seen just once; the ten biggest clones take up approximately 1.8%. The sequencing input was PBMCs or T cells enriched from blood (not recorded which). The chain employs TRBV29-1 and TRBJ1-1; 9 positions agree with TRBD1. This clonotype was obtained from a man aged 60-69 years who had recovered from COVID-19. CDR3 coding DNA: TGCAGCGTACGGGACAGGGATTTCACTGAAGCTTTCTTT. It codes for CSVRDRDFTEAFF.